This TCR beta chain was documented in a study of CD8+ T cells in alopecia areata. The study's findings and limits: The study found TCR sharing across patients less clear than in mice, possibly for HLA reasons. The study found higher clonality in lesional than normal scalp, especially in alopecia totalis/universalis.

It was from PBMCs that CD4+ and CD8+ T cells were sorted. Notes on this clone: Its antigen is currently unknown.

The ends were cut back, 4 bases at V and 7 bases at J, with 18 bases in the middle. There are 14 residues in the CDR3. In germline, CDR1 is SGHNT, CDR2 YYREEE (reference sequence). RNA extraction was followed by reverse transcription into cDNA, which acted as the sequencing template. The table came from immunoSEQ multiplex PCR; TCRdb's copy has only in-frame clones and leaves some out. The sample has about 110,000 clones, approximately 60% seen once. Sequenced material: CD8+ T cells sorted from blood. The V call is TRBV5-4, the J call TRBJ2-7, with D perhaps matching TRBD1 (7 bases). The sequence was collected from a human donor in good health. CDR3 nucleotides: TGTGCCAGCAGCGGGACAGTCGAGGGGGGAGAGCAGTACTTC. It yields the protein CASSGTVEGGEQYF.